This T cell receptor (beta chain) was identified in a study of graft-versus-host responses after intestinal transplantation. Looking at the study overall: Recipients received multivisceral, liver-intestinal, or isolated intestinal transplants. Tacrolimus plus steroids were given to all recipients for about 3 years, preceded by anti-thymocyte globulin induction.

This CDR3 is built from 16 residues. Germline loops: CDR1 SGHTA, CDR2 FQGNSA. Trimming left V 5 bases short and J 2 bases short, with 16 bases between. Sequencing was performed with immunoSEQ multiplex PCR; in TCRdb, only in-frame clones are kept and a portion is missing. The sample yields roughly 7,300 clones, roughly 75% seen once. This clone was seen only once. No antigen is known for it. Study-wide points: Analysis identified GvH clones in recipient marrow, with some appearing first in ileum or blood. Some patients had graft-donor T cell macrochimerism, and their allografts showed high graft-versus-host to host-versus-graft clonal ratios.

Lamina propria and intraepithelial lymphocytes were released by processing graft tissue. The chain couples TRBV7-2 to TRBJ1-3; D gene unclear. This specimen was ileum tissue, taken approximately 31 weeks after intestinal transplant. The receptor was isolated from a human patient who received an intestinal transplant, so some T cells may come from the graft donor. CDR3 sequence reads: CASSPNRAGAGNTIYF. The CDR3 nucleotides read TGTGCCAGCAGCCCGAACCGTGCAGGTGCTGGAAACACCATATATTTT.